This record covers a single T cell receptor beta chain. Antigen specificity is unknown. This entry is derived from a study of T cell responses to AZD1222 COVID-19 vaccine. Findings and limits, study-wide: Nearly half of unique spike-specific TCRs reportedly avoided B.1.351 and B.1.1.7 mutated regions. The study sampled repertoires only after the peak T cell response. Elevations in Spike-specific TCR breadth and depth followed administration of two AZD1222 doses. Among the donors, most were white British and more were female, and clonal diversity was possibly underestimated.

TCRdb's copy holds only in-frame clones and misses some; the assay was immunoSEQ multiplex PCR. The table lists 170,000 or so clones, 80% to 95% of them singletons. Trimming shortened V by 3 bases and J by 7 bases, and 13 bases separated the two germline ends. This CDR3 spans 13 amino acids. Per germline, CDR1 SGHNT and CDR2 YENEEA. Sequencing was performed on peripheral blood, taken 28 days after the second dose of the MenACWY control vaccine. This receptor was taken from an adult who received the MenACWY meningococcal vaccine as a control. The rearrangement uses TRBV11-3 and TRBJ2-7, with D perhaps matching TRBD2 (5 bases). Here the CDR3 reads CASSLTSTGEQYF. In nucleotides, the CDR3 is TGTGCCAGCAGCTTGACATCCACGGGGGAGCAGTACTTC.